These 8 T cell receptor beta chains share one sample of origin, sequenced in a study of graft-versus-host responses after intestinal transplantation. These receptors lack a known antigen. Using immunoSEQ multiplex PCR, the repertoire was profiled, and TCRdb retains in-frame clones only, with some absent. Of 99,000 or so clones detected, around 93% appear once; the ten largest clones hold roughly 0.07%. Here the sequenced sample was unstimulated CD8+ T cells sorted from spleen or lymph node cells, taken before transplant. These receptors all stem from a human donor who was the organ donor for an intestinal transplant.

This clone was counted a single time. The chain is built from TRBV9 and TRBJ2-2; 7 nucleotides align to TRBD2. The CDR3 runs to 16 residues. J lost 6 bases, V lost 4 bases, and 12 bases had no gene match. Germline V CDR1 and CDR2: SGDLS, YYNGEE. The CDR3 DNA reads as TGTGCCAGCAGCCAATGGGCGGGAGTTCGGTCCGGGGAGCTGTTTTTT. The encoded protein is CASSQWAGVRSGELFF.

The V call is TRBV25-1, the J call TRBJ2-5, with D possibly TRBD1 on 5 matching bases. The CDR3 has 14 amino acids. CDR1 and CDR2 (germline): MGHDK, SYGVNS. V shed 4 bases and J shed 0 bases, with 9 bases lying between them. The DNA of the CDR3 is TGTGCCAGCAGTGCAGACAGTAACCAAGAGACCCAGTACTTC. This codes for CASSADSNQETQYF.

V is TRBV28 and J is TRBJ2-2; 8 positions agree with TRBD2. The germline CDR1 and CDR2 sequences are MDHEN and SYDVKM. The CDR3 has 16 residues. The junction had 8 bases not matched to a gene; V was cut back by 2 bases and J by 6 bases. CDR3 coding DNA: TGTGCCAGCAGTTTAGCTAGCGGGTTGTTTTCCGGGGAGCTGTTTTTT. Its translation: CASSLASGLFSGELFF.

The chain has TRBV29-1 and TRBJ2-5, with 7 nucleotides matching TRBD1. Germline-derived CDR1 and CDR2 are SQVTM and ANQGSEA. Trimming removed 6 bases from V and 4 bases from J; junction bases left unmatched: 8. The CDR3 runs 13 residues. CDR3 DNA sequence: TGCAGCGTACCGACAGGGCCAGGAGAGACCCAGTACTTC. As protein: CSVPTGPGETQYF.

The V gene is TRBV12-5, the J gene TRBJ1-2; D remains ambiguous. From germline, CDR1 is LGHNT and CDR2 FRNRAP. CDR3 size: 13 residues. Trimming pared 0 bases from V and 8 bases from J, leaving 10 bases between. The CDR3 bases are TGTGCTAGTGGTTTGGTACCGGGTGACGGCTACACCTTC. It translates to CASGLVPGDGYTF.

The CDR3 loop is CASSESLVDRAMAGEQFF. DNA for the CDR3: TGTGCCAGCAGTGAGAGTCTGGTAGACAGGGCCATGGCAGGTGAGCAGTTCTTC. The V and J genes are TRBV6-1 and TRBJ2-1, with 7 positions matching TRBD1. CDR1 is MNHNS and CDR2 is SASEGT in the germline V gene. V was clipped by 3 bases and J by 9 bases; unmatched bases: 20. The CDR3 length is 18 residues.

The chain carries TRBV5-1 and TRBJ1-4, with TRBD1 matching over 8 bases. CDR3 length equals 15 residues. CDR1 and CDR2 from the germline V gene are SGHRS and YFSETQ. V shed 5 bases, J shed 5 bases, and the junction held 8 bases outside the gene matches. As DNA, the CDR3 is TGCGCCAGCAGACGACGGACAGGGCGAAATGAAAAACTGTTTTTT. Translating gives CASRRRTGRNEKLFF.

CDR3 sequence: CASSEGALTYEQYF. The DNA for the CDR3 is TGTGCCAGCAGTGAGGGGGCGCTAACCTACGAGCAGTACTTC. V gene TRBV28 combines with J gene TRBJ2-7, with 7 bases identical to TRBD1. This CDR3 spans 14 amino acids. Losses at the gene ends were 5 bases for V and 2 bases for J; bases not matched to a gene: 6. CDR1 and CDR2 (germline): MDHEN, SYDVKM.